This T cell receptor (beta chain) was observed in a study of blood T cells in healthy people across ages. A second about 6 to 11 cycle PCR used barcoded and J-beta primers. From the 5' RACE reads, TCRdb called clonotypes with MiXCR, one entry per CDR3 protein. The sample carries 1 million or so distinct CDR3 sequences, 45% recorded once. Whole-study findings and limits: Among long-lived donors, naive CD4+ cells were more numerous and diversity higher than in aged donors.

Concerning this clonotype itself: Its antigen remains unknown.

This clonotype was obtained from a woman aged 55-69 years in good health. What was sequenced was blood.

CDR3 DNA sequence: TGCACCAGCAGCCACCTACCCGGGGGGAAAGACACAGATACGCAGTATTTT. As protein: CTSSHLPGGKDTDTQYF. The chain joins TRBV1 to TRBJ2-3; the table gives TRBD1 as D, unverified against the DNA. TRBV1 is marked as a pseudogene. The CDR3 spans 17 residues.